Below, one TCR beta chain is given with its context. How the authors handled the data: Reference gene primer amplification yielded estimated nucleated cell counts. Assay: immunoSEQ multiplex PCR; the TCRdb copy retains only in-frame clones and omits some. V and J calls and clone size follow that table, whereas D and trimming were derived from the DNA. The sample holds about 140,000 clones, 88% seen once. The CDR3 sequence is 15 residues long. The V end was cut by 2 bases, the J end by 4 bases, with 14 bases between. The V gene's germline CDR1 is LGHDT and CDR2 YNNKEL (reference sequence). This sample was taken from a study of blood T cell repertoires in COVID-19. Study information: Both acute and convalescent COVID-19 samples were obtained from the United States, Italy and Spain. PBMCs, B-cell-depleted T cells, or T cells were the source of the cDNA or gDNA that made up the material.

The sequenced sample consisted of peripheral blood. The TCR originated in a man aged 70-80 years with acute or convalescent COVID-19. The chain combines TRBV3-1 (or the pseudogene TRBV3-2) with TRBJ1-2; perhaps TRBD1 as D (5 bases). The CDR3 DNA is TGTGCCAGCAGCCAATCAGGTGGGGGGGGCTATGGCTACACCTTC. It specifies CASSQSGGGGYGYTF.